This T cell receptor (beta chain) was found in a study of T cells after posttransplantation cyclophosphamide. Study-level findings and limits: Recipient CMV seropositivity and CMV reactivation strongly tracked TRB clonality. Donor-recipient repertoire similarity was low at 1-2 months, rising over year one. Blood and skin or GI T cell repertoires showed limited TRB overlap.

Germline values: CDR1 SNHLY, CDR2 FYNNEI. The CDR3 has 12 residues. Trimming removed 6 bases from V and 3 bases from J, with 8 bases in between. Sequenced by immunoSEQ multiplex PCR; TCRdb stores in-frame clones only, minus some. The table includes some 66,000 clones, roughly 95% detected once. This related bone marrow graft donor gave peripheral blood on the day of marrow donation. As for this clone: The antigen remains undetermined.

The sample comprised PBMCs. This clonotype was obtained from a woman aged 30 to 39 in good health and a related stem cell transplant donor. J is TRBJ1-1 and V is TRBV2; D unclear. The CDR3 loop reads CASRRADTEAFF. The CDR3 DNA reads as TGTGCCAGCAGGAGGGCGGACACTGAAGCTTTCTTT.